A single sample is the source of the 2 T cell receptor beta chains below, sequenced in a study of CD8 T cells in Susac syndrome. Reverse transcription of about 0.5 to 1 ug RNA used random hexamers. TCRdb reprocessed the immunoSEQ multiplex PCR reads via MiXCR and lists one record per CDR3 protein. The data hold roughly 120,000 distinct CDR3 sequences, with about 96% observed a single time. The sample consisted of CD4+ T cells from PBMCs. These receptors originate from a human donor in good health.

The chain joins TRBV29-1 to TRBJ2-7; D gene unclear. Trimming took off 4 bases at V and 2 bases at J, with 12 bases between the two ends. In germline, CDR1 is SQVTM, CDR2 ANQGSEA. The CDR3 runs to 13 residues. The CDR3 spells CSVGNHGTYEQYF. The CDR3 DNA follows: TGCAGCGTTGGTAACCATGGCACCTACGAGCAGTACTTC.

V is TRBV12-3 or TRBV12-4 and J is TRBJ2-1; the D gene is possibly TRBD2 (5 bases). This CDR3 spans 11 amino acids. The V and J ends lost 5 bases and 15 bases respectively, with 14 bases between them. The CDR3 bases are TGTGCCAGCAGTGAAAAGCGGTGGCGGTTCTTC. This gives the protein CASSEKRWRFF.